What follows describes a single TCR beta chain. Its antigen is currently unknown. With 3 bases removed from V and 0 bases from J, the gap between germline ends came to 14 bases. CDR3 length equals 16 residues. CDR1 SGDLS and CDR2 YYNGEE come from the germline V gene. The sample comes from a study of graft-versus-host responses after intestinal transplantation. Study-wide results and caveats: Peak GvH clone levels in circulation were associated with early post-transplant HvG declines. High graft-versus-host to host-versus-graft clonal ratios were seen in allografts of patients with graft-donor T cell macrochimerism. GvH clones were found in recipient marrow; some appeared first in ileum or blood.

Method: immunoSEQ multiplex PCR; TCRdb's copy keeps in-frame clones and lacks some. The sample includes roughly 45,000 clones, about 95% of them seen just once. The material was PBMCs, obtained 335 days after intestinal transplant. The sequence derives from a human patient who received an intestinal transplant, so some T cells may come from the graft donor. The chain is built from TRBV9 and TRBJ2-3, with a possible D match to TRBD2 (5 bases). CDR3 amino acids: CASSAEGGSSTDTQYF. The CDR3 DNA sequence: TGTGCCAGCAGCGCCGAGGGCGGTTCTAGCACAGATACGCAGTATTTT. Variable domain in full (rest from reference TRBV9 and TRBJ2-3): DSGVTQTPKHLITATGQRVTLRCSPRSGDLSVYWYQQSLDQGLQFLIQYYNGEERAKGNILERFSAQQFPDLHSELNLSSLELGDSALYFCASSAEGGSSTDTQYFGPGTRLTVL.